The 3 T cell receptor beta chains presented below share a single source sample, sequenced in a study of post-analysis software for immune sequencing data. Libraries were made from TCR beta cDNA, and they carried unique molecular identifiers. A single record per CDR3 protein comes from TCRdb applying MiXCR to the PCR reads. The table has approximately 690,000 distinct CDR3 sequences, roughly three fifths seen once. These TCRs are of unknown antigen specificity. Regarding the study as a whole: TRBV5-6, TRBV5-1 and TRBV20-1 were among several TRBV segments more frequent in patients than controls.

The sequenced material came from blood. All receptors derive from a girl under 10 years old with multiple sclerosis.

This chain uses TRBV5-1 with TRBJ2-1, with 8 bases lining up with TRBD2. This CDR3 region has 16 residues. The J segment lost 7 bases and the V segment lost 5 bases, leaving 14 bases of the junction unmatched. Germline V gives CDR1 SGHRS, CDR2 YFSETQ. The CDR3 region is CASRQPGTRIMNEQFF. As DNA, the CDR3 is TGCGCCAGCAGACAACCCGGGACTAGGATTATGAATGAGCAGTTCTTC.

The chain joins TRBV9 to TRBJ2-3; 7 nucleotides agree with TRBD2. V lost 0 bases and J lost 5; bases outside the gene matches: 6. Germline CDR1 SGDLS, CDR2 YYNGEE. The CDR3 extends over 15 amino acids. Here the CDR3 DNA reads TGTGCCAGCAGCGTAGGGGGAGGGCCTGAAGATACGCAGTATTTT. As protein: CASSVGGGPEDTQYF. Using reference TRBV9 and TRBJ2-3 for the parts outside the CDR3, the full variable domain is DSGVTQTPKHLITATGQRVTLRCSPRSGDLSVYWYQQSLDQGLQFLIQYYNGEERAKGNILERFSAQQFPDLHSELNLSSLELGDSALYFCASSVGGGPEDTQYFGPGTRLTVL.

This clonotype occurred a few times. The genes are TRBV9 and TRBJ2-1; TRBD2 might be the D (6 bases). Germline V gene lookup returns CDR1 SGDLS and CDR2 YYNGEE. There are 17 residues in the CDR3. Trimming stripped 3 bases from V and 4 bases from J, with 20 bases between. CDR3 sequence (DNA): TGTGCCAGCAGCGAAGGCCTCCGGGACTTCGCATACAATGAGCAGTTCTTC. This encodes CASSEGLRDFAYNEQFF.